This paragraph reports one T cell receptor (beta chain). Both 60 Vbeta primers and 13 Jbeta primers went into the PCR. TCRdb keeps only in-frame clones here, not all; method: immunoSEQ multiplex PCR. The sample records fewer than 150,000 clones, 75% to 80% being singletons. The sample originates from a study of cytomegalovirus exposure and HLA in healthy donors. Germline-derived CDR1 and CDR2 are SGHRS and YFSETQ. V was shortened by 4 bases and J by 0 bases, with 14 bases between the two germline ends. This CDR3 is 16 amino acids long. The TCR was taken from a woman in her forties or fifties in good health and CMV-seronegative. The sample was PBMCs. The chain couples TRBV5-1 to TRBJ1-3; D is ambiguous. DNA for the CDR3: TGCGCCAGCAGCCCGGTTCTACTGAGCTCTGGAAACACCATATATTTT. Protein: CASSPVLLSSGNTIYF.